What follows are 2 T cell receptor beta chains derived from one specimen sequenced in a study of blood T cells in healthy people across ages. Primed by a sample-barcoded 5' primer and a J-beta primer mix, a second PCR proceeded for about 7 to 11 cycles. TCRdb reanalysed the 5' RACE reads using MiXCR and keeps one entry per CDR3 protein. The sample contains around 1,600,000 distinct CDR3 sequences, about 45% of which appear only once. What was sequenced was blood. The receptors were gathered from a woman aged 18 to 35 in good health.

The chain is built from TRBV30 and TRBJ1-4, with 7 bases that match TRBD1. The CDR3 totals 15 residues. The V gene end was trimmed by 3 bases and the J gene end by 7 bases; junction bases not matched to a gene: 11. The germline CDR1 and CDR2 sequences are GTSNPN and SVGIG (reference sequence). The CDR3, as DNA: TGTGCCTGGAGCGCCTTACCGACAGGGCCTGAAAAACTGTTTTTT. This gives the protein CAWSALPTGPEKLFF.

This clonotype was observed a handful of times. In DNA form, the CDR3 reads TGCGCCAGCAGCCGCTACTCGGGGGGCTCCTACGAGCAGTACTTC. Encoded protein: CASSRYSGGSYEQYF. The gene calls are TRBV4-1 and TRBJ2-7, with 7 bases aligning to TRBD2. This CDR3 spans 15 amino acids. V lost 4 bases and J lost 0; bases outside the gene matches: 6. Germline values: CDR1 MGHRA, CDR2 YSYEKL.